This is a list of T cell receptor beta chains from one sample in a study of technical replicates of blood from a handful of donors. TCRdb's table, derived via immunoSEQ multiplex PCR, lists solely in-frame clones and lacks some. The sample contains 70,000 to 90,000 clones, 94% of which appear only once. What was sequenced was T cells isolated from PBMCs. The receptors were gathered from a human donor in good health. The CDR3 runs from the conserved cysteine through the conserved F or W. The order of the fields is clone size, CDR3 length, D gene, J gene, V gene, CDR3 protein, CDR3 DNA. D genes are given only for firm matches. Size values are once, few and many counts, or a class for expanded clones, and some rows have none.

.	14	.	TRBJ1-1	TRBV11-3	CASSPGQPNTEAFF	TGTGCCAGCAGCCCCGGACAGCCCAACACTGAAGCTTTCTTT
.	16	TRBD1	TRBJ2-2	TRBV29-1	CSVVIWDRGDTGELFF	TGCAGCGTTGTAATCTGGGACAGGGGGGACACCGGGGAGCTGTTTTTT
.	13	.	TRBJ1-1	TRBV19	CASSYTVNTEAFF	TGTGCCAGTAGTTATACAGTCAACACTGAAGCTTTCTTT
.	14	.	TRBJ1-2	TRBV5-1	CASKAQQITYGYTF	TGCGCCAGCAAGGCCCAACAGATTACCTATGGCTACACCTTC
.	14	TRBD1	TRBJ2-7	TRBV27	CASSLQGASNEQYF	TGTGCCAGCAGTTTACAGGGGGCGAGTAACGAGCAGTACTTC
.	16	TRBD2	TRBJ2-5	TRBV5-1	CASSLVGAGEVETQYF	TGCGCCAGCAGCTTGGTAGGGGCGGGAGAGGTGGAGACCCAGTACTTC
once	15	TRBD2	TRBJ2-1	TRBV6-5	CASTWTSGRQNEQFF	TGTGCCAGCACCTGGACTAGCGGGAGGCAAAATGAGCAGTTCTTC
.	11	.	TRBJ2-7	TRBV5-4	CASAAGHEQYF	TGTGCCAGCGCAGCGGGTCACGAGCAGTACTTC
.	16	.	TRBJ1-1	TRBV11-1	CASSSSWAGPFAEAFF	TGTGCCAGCAGCTCTTCCTGGGCAGGTCCGTTCGCTGAAGCTTTCTTT
.	15	.	TRBJ2-1	TRBV11-3	CASSLELRDFDEQFF	TGTGCCAGCAGCTTAGAACTGAGGGATTTCGATGAGCAGTTCTTC
.	18	.	TRBJ2-6	TRBV9	CASSVGVGLSSGANVLTF	TGTGCCAGCAGCGTAGGCGTTGGGCTCAGCTCTGGGGCCAACGTCCTGACTTTC
.	15	.	TRBJ2-3	TRBV27	CASSSYRSLADTQYF	TGTGCCAGCAGTTCCTACCGATCCTTAGCAGATACGCAGTATTTT
.	16	TRBD2	TRBJ2-7	TRBV7-6	CASSLRLAGEGREQYF	TGTGCCAGCAGCCTACGACTAGCAGGAGAGGGGAGGGAGCAGTACTTC
.	14	.	TRBJ2-2	TRBV7-8	CATPNRENTGELFF	TGTGCCACCCCGAACAGGGAGAACACCGGGGAGCTGTTTTTT
.	11	.	TRBJ2-7	TRBV6-5	CASSYAYEQYF	TGTGCCAGCAGTTACGCGTACGAGCAGTACTTC
.	16	TRBD1	TRBJ1-2	TRBV14	CASSQAGTGATYGYTF	TGTGCCAGCAGCCAAGCCGGGACAGGGGCGACCTATGGCTACACCTTC
.	16	TRBD2	TRBJ2-1	TRBV9	CASSVDLGLAGDFVFF	TGTGCCAGCAGCGTAGATTTAGGGCTAGCGGGAGATTTTGTGTTCTTC
.	15	TRBD1	TRBJ1-5	TRBV10-3	CAISERQGANQPQHF	TGTGCCATCAGTGAAAGACAGGGCGCGAATCAGCCCCAGCATTTT
.	12	.	TRBJ2-7	TRBV30	CASRFRVNEQYF	TGTGCCTCCCGATTCCGGGTTAACGAGCAGTACTTC
.	15	.	TRBJ2-5	TRBV19	CASSSGAGGQETQYF	TGTGCCAGTAGCTCGGGAGCCGGAGGGCAAGAGACCCAGTACTTC
.	16	.	TRBJ1-3	TRBV19	CASSIGGAISGNTIYF	TGTGCCAGTAGTATTGGCGGTGCTATCTCTGGAAACACCATATATTTT
.	13	.	TRBJ2-5	TRBV7-2	CASSSPGIETQYF	TGTGCCAGCAGCTCCCCAGGGATAGAGACCCAGTACTTC
.	15	.	TRBJ1-2	TRBV7-2	CASSLAGGTVYGYTF	TGTGCCAGCAGCTTAGCGGGGGGAACCGTCTATGGCTACACCTTC
.	15	.	TRBJ2-3	TRBV9	CASSVTRGGTDTQYF	TGTGCCAGCAGCGTAACGCGGGGCGGTACAGATACGCAGTATTTT
.	15	.	TRBJ2-7	TRBV7-8	CASSLRQGRLYEQYF	TGTGCCAGCAGCTTAAGGCAGGGAAGATTATACGAGCAGTACTTC
.	14	.	TRBJ1-1	TRBV6-5	CASIPAGLNTEAFF	TGTGCCAGCATACCCGCAGGGCTGAACACTGAAGCTTTCTTT
.	14	TRBD1	TRBJ2-7	TRBV19	CASSIGTGLYEQYF	TGTGCCAGTAGTATCGGGACAGGTTTGTACGAGCAGTACTTC
.	16	.	TRBJ1-2	TRBV4-2	CASSQDNQGNFYGYTF	TGTGCCAGCAGCCAAGATAATCAGGGGAATTTCTATGGCTACACCTTC
.	14	TRBD1	TRBJ2-1	TRBV7-8	CASSHRDRDNEQFF	TGTGCCAGCAGCCATCGGGACAGGGACAATGAGCAGTTCTTC
.	15	TRBD1	TRBJ2-3	TRBV13	CASSSGQGSTDTQYF	TGTGCCAGCAGCTCCGGACAGGGGAGCACAGATACGCAGTATTTT
.	16	TRBD2	TRBJ2-7	TRBV4-1	CASSQVVAGVSYEQYF	TGCGCCAGCAGCCAGGTTGTAGCGGGTGTGTCCTACGAGCAGTACTTC